Following are 5 T cell receptor beta chains from one sample sequenced in a study of blood T cells in healthy people across ages. With a J-beta primer mix and a sample-barcoded 5' primer, a second PCR ran about 6 to 11 cycles. One entry per CDR3 protein results from TCRdb running MiXCR on the 5' RACE reads. Of roughly 1,300,000 distinct CDR3 sequences in the sample, around 59% were seen once. Sequenced input: blood. These TCRs come from a man between 18 and 35 years old in good health.

The chain couples TRBV6-1 to TRBJ1-1, with no clear D. The germline V and J ends were trimmed by 4 bases and 2 bases, with 11 bases remaining between them. Germline-derived CDR1 and CDR2 are MNHNS and SASEGT. The CDR3 is made up of 14 amino acids. CDR3 bases: TGTGCCAGCAGTGGACCGGGGAGAAACACTGAAGCTTTCTTT. Translation gives CASSGPGRNTEAFF.

This chain connects TRBV20-1 to TRBJ2-7, with 9 positions matching TRBD1. This CDR3 has 12 residues. Per germline, CDR1 DFQATT and CDR2 SNEGSKA (reference sequence). CDR3 bases: TGCAGCGCAGACAGGGGGTCTTACGAGCAGTACTTC. Translated: CSADRGSYEQYF.

Here the CDR3 reads CASSHLDVQYF. The CDR3 bases are TGTGCCAGCAGCCACCTAGACGTGCAGTACTTC. The chain uses TRBV3-1 and TRBJ2-4; D not resolved. With 3 bases removed from V and 13 bases from J, the gap between germline ends came to 10 bases. The CDR3 contains 11 residues. CDR1 and CDR2 from the germline V gene are LGHDT and YNNKEL (reference sequence).

The chain's CDR3 is CASTKEDFFYNEQFF. CDR3 bases: TGTGCCAGCACCAAGGAGGATTTCTTCTACAATGAGCAGTTCTTC. J is TRBJ2-1 and V is TRBV6-2 or TRBV6-3; D may be TRBD2 (5 bases). Looked up from germline, CDR1 is MNHEY and CDR2 is SVGEGT. V was pared by 7 bases and J by 3 bases, with 16 bases between. There are 15 residues in the CDR3.

The chain has TRBV27 and TRBJ2-7; no firm D call. This CDR3 has 15 amino acids. In germline, CDR1 is MNHEY, CDR2 SMNVEV (reference sequence). Trimming took off 0 bases at V and 6 bases at J, with 15 bases between the two ends. DNA of the CDR3: TGTGCCAGCAGTTTATCAGCAACGGTGATCTTCGAGCAGTACTTC. Its protein is CASSLSATVIFEQYF.